This TCR beta chain was identified during a study of blood T cell repertoires in COVID-19. Clones were sequenced by immunoSEQ multiplex PCR, and TCRdb holds only the in-frame ones, with some missing. The data hold 200,000 to 250,000 clones, with around 85% observed a single time. Seattle's enrolled individuals joined amid active infection and were then monitored longitudinally. Sequencing was done on a sample of peripheral blood. The clonotype comes from a woman between 65 and 79 years old with COVID-19, enrolled during active disease.

Here the CDR3 reads CAVFRDRIMNTEAFF. CDR3 coding DNA: TGTGCCGTTTTCCGGGACAGGATTATGAACACTGAAGCTTTCTTT. The V call is TRBV7-9, the J call TRBJ1-1; 8 bases line up with TRBD1. Germline-derived CDR1 and CDR2 are SEHNR and FQNEAQ (reference sequence). V shed 11 bases and J 0 bases; nucleotides not matched to a gene: 11. This CDR3 has 15 residues.